The next 13 T cell receptor beta chains were all read from a single sample in a study of blood T cell repertoires in COVID-19. Generated by immunoSEQ multiplex PCR, the TCRdb table keeps only in-frame clones and is missing some. The table records under 350,000 clones, 70% to 90% of them present only once. Sequenced: PBMCs or T cells enriched from blood (not recorded which). Source of these receptors: a woman in her forties with acute COVID-19.

The genes are TRBV6-2 or TRBV6-3 and TRBJ2-1; D perhaps matches TRBD2 (6 bases). The V gene lost 3 bases and the J gene lost 5 bases, with 14 bases spanning the gap. CDR3 length: 15 amino acids. CDR1 is MNHEY and CDR2 is SVGEGT in the germline V gene. CDR3 in amino acids: CASSYGRGWDNEQFF. In DNA form, the CDR3 reads TGTGCCAGCAGTTATGGGCGGGGTTGGGACAATGAGCAGTTCTTC.

V usage is TRBV18 and J usage is TRBJ1-5; 10 bases map to TRBD1. With 5 bases clipped from V and 6 bases from J, the junction kept 10 bases outside the gene matches. CDR1 is KGHSH and CDR2 is LQKENI in the germline V gene. The CDR3 contains 16 residues. The CDR3 DNA is TGTGCCAGCTCATCTCTATTCCGGGACAGGGGTCAGCCCCAGCATTTT. Translating it yields CASSSLFRDRGQPQHF. The whole variable domain, filled in from reference TRBV18 and TRBJ1-5, reads NAGVMQNPRHLVRRRGQEARLRCSPMKGHSHVYWYRQLPEEGLKFMVYLQKENIIDESGMPKERFSAEFPKEGPSILRIQQVVRGDSAAYFCASSSLFRDRGQPQHFGDGTRLSIL.

The CDR3 DNA is TGTGCCAGCTTCCCAGGGTCCTCAGGATCACCCCTCCACTTT. This encodes CASFPGSSGSPLHF. The chain employs TRBV2 and TRBJ1-6, with D possibly TRBD1 on 5 matching bases. Trimming took off 8 bases at V and 10 bases at J, with 18 bases between the two ends. CDR1 is SNHLY, CDR2 FYNNEI, per germline. There are 14 residues in the CDR3.

The CDR3 nucleotides are TGTGCCAGCAGCCGTAGACAGGGGAGGGTACAGCCCCAGCATTTT. It codes for CASSRRQGRVQPQHF. The genes are TRBV27 and TRBJ1-5; the match to TRBD1 covers 8 bases. The CDR3 runs 15 residues. The V gene's germline CDR1 is MNHEY and CDR2 SMNVEV (reference sequence). V dropped 6 bases and J dropped 7; count of bases not matched to a gene: 11.

The rearrangement uses TRBV6-2 or TRBV6-3 and TRBJ2-6, with TRBD1 identical over 7 bases. Germline CDR1 and CDR2: MNHEY and SVGEGT. Losses at the gene ends were 2 bases for V and 3 bases for J; bases not matched to a gene: 1. The CDR3 contains 15 residues. The CDR3 loop is CASSYRGRGANVLTF. CDR3 sequence (DNA): TGTGCCAGCAGTTACAGGGGGCGTGGGGCCAACGTCCTGACTTTC.

The chain couples TRBV7-2 to TRBJ2-2; maybe TRBD2 (6 bases). Germline V gives CDR1 SGHTA, CDR2 FQGNSA. With 6 bases removed from V and 5 bases from J, the gap between germline ends came to 13 bases. The CDR3 is 14 residues long. As DNA, the CDR3 is TGTGCCAGCAGTCTCACGGCGGGGACCGGGGAGCTGTTTTTT. This codes for CASSLTAGTGELFF.

V is TRBV9 and J is TRBJ2-5; the match to TRBD2 covers 10 bases. The length of the CDR3 is 15 residues. V gave up 4 bases and J gave up 5 bases; unmatched junction bases: 8. Germline lookup yields CDR1 SGDLS and CDR2 YYNGEE. The CDR3 reads CASSPTSGDRETQYF. The CDR3 bases are TGTGCCAGCAGCCCTACTAGCGGGGATAGGGAGACCCAGTACTTC.

The V call is TRBV28, the J call TRBJ2-6, with D possibly being TRBD1 (7 bases). CDR1 MDHEN and CDR2 SYDVKM come from the germline V gene. Trimming pared 3 bases from V and 11 bases from J, leaving 14 bases between. This CDR3 has 14 residues. This CDR3 reads CASSFTGDSDVLTF. CDR3 sequence (DNA): TGTGCCAGCAGTTTTACAGGGGACTCCGACGTCCTGACTTTC.

This sequence joins TRBV7-2 and TRBJ1-1; D is possibly TRBD1 (6 bases). CDR1 is SGHTA and CDR2 is FQGNSA in the germline V gene. The CDR3 sequence is 12 residues long. V dropped 11 bases and J dropped 6 bases, with 16 bases sitting between them. The CDR3 region is CAATARGAEAFF. The CDR3 region has the DNA TGTGCCGCCACGGCCAGGGGCGCTGAAGCTTTCTTT.

The rearrangement joins TRBV9 to TRBJ2-1, with 11 bases that match TRBD2. Per the germline V gene, CDR1 is SGDLS and CDR2 is YYNGEE. J gave up 0 bases and V 3 bases, and 11 bases lay outside the gene matches. The CDR3 runs 19 residues. DNA of the CDR3: TGTGCCAGCAGCGCCCAGGGACTAGCGGCGACGAGCTCCTACAATGAGCAGTTCTTC. This sequence encodes CASSAQGLAATSSYNEQFF.

The CDR3 coding sequence is TGTGCCAGCAGCTTCTCACTGGATCAGCCCCAGCATTTT. Protein sequence: CASSFSLDQPQHF. The gene calls are TRBV11-2 and TRBJ1-5, with no clear D. The CDR3 covers 13 residues. Germline V lookup: CDR1 SGHAT, CDR2 FQNNGV. V lost 3 bases to trimming and J lost 5 bases, with 8 bases between them.

CDR3 in amino acids: CASTASGALRDEQFF. CDR3 bases: TGCGCCAGCACGGCTAGCGGGGCACTGCGCGATGAGCAGTTCTTC. The V gene is TRBV5-1, the J gene TRBJ2-1, with 9 nucleotides matching TRBD2. This CDR3 is 15 amino acids long. The germline gives CDR1 SGHRS, CDR2 YFSETQ. Trimming cost V 6 bases and J 8 bases; bases outside gene matches: 12.

This rearrangement joins TRBV3-1 (or the pseudogene TRBV3-2) to TRBJ2-3; D ambiguous. Trimming cost V 5 bases and J 0 bases, with 12 bases left between them. This CDR3 region has 15 residues. The germline gives CDR1 LGHDT, CDR2 YNNKEL (reference sequence). The CDR3 reads CASSKAGSSTDTQYF. The DNA for the CDR3 is TGTGCCAGCAGCAAAGCCGGGTCTAGCACAGATACGCAGTATTTT.